The following is a TCR beta chain sequence with its context. Deletions cut 2 bases from V and 6 bases from J, with 12 bases between. CDR3 size: 14 residues. In germline, CDR1 is SGHRS, CDR2 YFSETQ. This entry belongs to a study of neoadjuvant nivolumab and ipilimumab in lung cancer. This table comes from immunoSEQ multiplex PCR, and its TCRdb copy is limited to in-frame clones, with some not included. The table records 40,000 to 60,000 clones, 85% to 90% of them present only once. This specimen consisted of blood, obtained before neoadjuvant nivolumab, alone or with ipilimumab. This sequence joins TRBV5-1 and TRBJ2-1; D is perhaps TRBD2 (5 bases). The clonotype comes from an adult with non-small cell lung cancer. Some clones in this sample may be carry-over from other donors' samples. CDR3 residues: CASSFSGSGNEQFF. DNA of the CDR3: TGCGCCAGCAGCTTTTCGGGGTCTGGCAATGAGCAGTTCTTC.